The 5 T cell receptor beta chains reported below all come from one sample, sequenced in a study of Ad26.COV2.S vaccination and SARS-CoV-2 variants. The method was immunoSEQ multiplex PCR; TCRdb's version includes in-frame clones alone and lacks a portion of them. The data show about 430,000 clones, 80% to 95% seen once. Documented treatment: about 20 received Ad26.COV2.S at low or high dose, single or two shots; a few received placebo; per-sample allocation not given. Each sample was drawn 63 days after the first injection (of vaccine or placebo). Sequenced material: peripheral blood, taken in a trial of Ad26.COV2.S vaccine versus placebo. The receptors shown here come from a person aged 18-60 years who received the Ad26.COV2.S COVID-19 vaccine or a placebo.

J is TRBJ2-5 and V is TRBV11-2; 11 bases are shared with TRBD1. The ends lost 5 bases at V and 5 bases at J; junction bases unmatched: 7. Germline V gene sequence: CDR1 SGHAT, CDR2 FQNNGV. This CDR3 has 15 residues. The CDR3 protein is CASSKGQGAFETQYF. The CDR3, as DNA: TGTGCCAGCAGCAAAGGACAGGGGGCATTTGAGACCCAGTACTTC.

This clone was counted once. The chain carries TRBV9 and TRBJ1-2; a weak D match, TRBD1 (5 bases). Germline CDR1 and CDR2: SGDLS and YYNGEE. The ends were cut back, 3 bases at V and 1 base at J, with 13 bases in the middle. The CDR3 spans 15 residues. DNA for the CDR3: TGTGCCAGCAGCGACGGCCAGGGATTTAACTATGGCTACACCTTC. Protein: CASSDGQGFNYGYTF.

A word on this clone: The same CDR3 is also encoded by other DNA sequences in this sample. J is TRBJ1-1 and V is TRBV18; D unresolved. The V end was cut by 3 bases, the J end by 4 bases, with 9 bases between. This CDR3 spans 13 amino acids. Looked up from germline, CDR1 is KGHSH and CDR2 is LQKENI. In DNA, the CDR3 is TGTGCCAGCTCACCTAATTCAGGCACTGAAGCTTTCTTT. This encodes CASSPNSGTEAFF.

J is TRBJ2-1 and V is TRBV25-1; 11 nucleotides line up with TRBD2. This CDR3 comprises 13 residues. Germline CDR1 is MGHDK and CDR2 is SYGVNS. J lost 9 bases, V lost 7 bases, and 5 bases had no gene match. Written as DNA, the CDR3 is TGTGCCAGCACCCTAGCGGGAGGTAGTGAGCAGTTCTTC. It is translated as CASTLAGGSEQFF. Looking up the rest from reference TRBV25-1 and TRBJ2-1 gives the full variable domain: EADIYQTPRYLVIGTGKKITLECSQTMGHDKMYWYQQDPGMELHLIHYSYGVNSTEKGDLSSESTVSRIRTEHFPLTLESARPSHTSQYLCASTLAGGSEQFFGPGTRLTVL.

This sequence joins TRBV9 and TRBJ2-2; 8 bases match TRBD2. V shed 1 base and J 7 bases; nucleotides not matched to a gene: 6. The germline CDR1 and CDR2 sequences are SGDLS and YYNGEE. This CDR3 spans 15 amino acids. The CDR3 bases are TGTGCCAGCAGCGTATTAGCGGGAACGGTCGGGGAGCTGTTTTTT. Protein product: CASSVLAGTVGELFF.